Following are 27 T cell receptor beta chains from one sample sequenced in a study of cytomegalovirus exposure and HLA in healthy donors. PCR employed 60 Vbeta and 13 Jbeta primers. Using immunoSEQ multiplex PCR, the repertoire was profiled, and TCRdb retains in-frame clones only, with some absent. The data contain about 160,000 clones, approximately 80% of them singletons. Input material: PBMCs. Receptors were obtained from a woman in her late teens or twenties in good health and CMV-seronegative.

The chain employs TRBV5-1 and TRBJ2-7; TRBD1 might be the D (5 bases). This CDR3 region has 16 residues. With 1 base removed from V and 6 bases from J, the gap between germline ends came to 20 bases. Per germline, CDR1 SGHRS and CDR2 YFSETQ. CDR3 DNA: TGCGCCAGCAGCTTGTCCGCGGCAGGGTCTCCGTTCGAGCAGTACTTC. This sequence encodes CASSLSAAGSPFEQYF.

The chain couples TRBV19 to TRBJ1-2; the D is unclear. This CDR3 has 12 amino acids. Germline assignment: CDR1 LNHDA and CDR2 SQIVND (reference sequence). V lost 7 bases to trimming and J lost 8 bases, with 14 bases between them. The DNA of the CDR3 is TGTGCCAGTACCCCGGGAAGGAGGGGCTACACCTTC. It specifies CASTPGRRGYTF.

This chain links TRBV11-2 with TRBJ1-2, with no clear D. Between the trimmed V and J ends, which lost 1 base and 8 bases, there was a span of 14 bases. The CDR3 sequence is 14 residues long. The V gene's germline CDR1 is SGHAT and CDR2 FQNNGV. The CDR3, as DNA: TGTGCCAGCAGCTTAGGTGGTGCCCTGAGCGGCTACACCTTC. Its translation: CASSLGGALSGYTF.

This clone appeared a few times. The V and J genes are TRBV5-6 and TRBJ2-5, with D maybe TRBD2 (5 bases). Trimming pared 1 base from V and 5 bases from J, leaving 15 bases between. From germline, CDR1 is SGHDT and CDR2 YYEEEE. This CDR3 has 15 amino acids. The CDR3, as DNA: TGTGCCAGCAGCTTGTTTACCGGGGTGGGGGAGACCCAGTACTTC. Translated: CASSLFTGVGETQYF.

The chain's CDR3 is CASSQGQGGLRDTQYF. The CDR3 bases are TGCGCCAGCAGCCAGGGACAGGGAGGTTTAAGAGATACGCAGTATTTT. This chain links TRBV5-1 with TRBJ2-3; 9 bases are shared with TRBD1. CDR1 is SGHRS, CDR2 YFSETQ, per germline. The length of the CDR3 is 16 residues. Trimming removed 4 bases from V and 5 bases from J; junction bases left unmatched: 11.

The CDR3 DNA reads as TGTGCCAGTAGTATAGGCGGGGGGGAGACCCAGTACTTC. The encoded protein is CASSIGGGETQYF. The rearrangement joins TRBV19 to TRBJ2-5; TRBD2 matches at 8 bases. This CDR3 contains 13 residues. Germline V gene lookup returns CDR1 LNHDA and CDR2 SQIVND (reference sequence). With 1 base clipped from V and 5 bases from J, the junction kept 0 bases outside the gene matches.

This clone was detected only a few times. V usage is TRBV2 and J usage is TRBJ1-1; TRBD1 agrees at 9 bases. V was pared by 5 bases and J by 5 bases, with 9 bases of the junction left unmatched. This CDR3 is built from 15 residues. CDR1 and CDR2 (germline): SNHLY, FYNNEI. CDR3 sequence reads: CASSLYRGRGTEAFF. The CDR3 DNA sequence: TGTGCCAGCAGTCTTTACAGGGGGCGAGGGACTGAAGCTTTCTTT.

This clone was seen once. V gene TRBV10-1 combines with J gene TRBJ2-2; TRBD2 matches 7 bases. V dropped 8 bases and J dropped 8; count of bases not matched to a gene: 11. This CDR3 spans 14 amino acids. Per germline, CDR1 WNHNN and CDR2 SYGVQD (reference sequence). The CDR3 DNA sequence: TGCGCCAGCCGGGAGGATATTGGGGGTGGGGAGCTGTTTTTT. This translates into CASREDIGGGELFF.

The V call is TRBV18, the J call TRBJ2-5; 9 bases agree with TRBD1. Germline-derived CDR1 and CDR2 are KGHSH and LQKENI. This CDR3 is 15 amino acids long. J was trimmed by 5 bases and V by 4 bases; bases with no gene match: 8. The CDR3 is CASSQGTGFVETQYF. The CDR3 nucleotides read TGTGCCAGCTCACAAGGGACAGGGTTTGTGGAGACCCAGTACTTC. Complete variable domain (other parts from reference TRBV18 and TRBJ2-5): NAGVMQNPRHLVRRRGQEARLRCSPMKGHSHVYWYRQLPEEGLKFMVYLQKENIIDESGMPKERFSAEFPKEGPSILRIQQVVRGDSAAYFCASSQGTGFVETQYFGPGTRLLVL.

This clone showed up just a few times. V gene TRBV19 combines with J gene TRBJ2-7; D ambiguous. This CDR3 region has 15 residues. With 5 bases removed from V and 0 bases from J, the gap between germline ends came to 14 bases. Germline V gives CDR1 LNHDA, CDR2 SQIVND (reference sequence). The CDR3 spells CASSLSVIPSYEQYF. The CDR3 DNA reads TGTGCCAGTAGTCTCTCGGTAATTCCCTCCTACGAGCAGTACTTC.

This chain joins TRBV28 and TRBJ1-2; D might be TRBD1 (6 bases). Looked up from germline, CDR1 is MDHEN and CDR2 is SYDVKM. Trimming shortened V by 8 bases and J by 10 bases, and 20 bases separated the two germline ends. The CDR3 is 13 amino acids. The CDR3 reads CASHPPGTSTYTF. DNA of the CDR3: TGTGCCAGCCACCCGCCCGGGACAAGTACCTACACCTTC.

The chain carries TRBV19 and TRBJ1-1; tentatively, D is TRBD1 (5 bases). Germline CDR1 is LNHDA and CDR2 is SQIVND (reference sequence). The CDR3 loop spans 15 amino acids. V lost 4 bases, J lost 6 bases, and 18 bases lay in between. CDR3: CASSTTYSGFAEAFF. CDR3 DNA: TGTGCCAGTAGTACCACGTATTCAGGGTTCGCTGAAGCTTTCTTT.

V usage is TRBV7-9 and J usage is TRBJ2-5; 8 positions match TRBD1. The CDR3 is 17 residues long. From germline, CDR1 is SEHNR and CDR2 FQNEAQ (reference sequence). The V segment lost 1 base and the J segment 0 bases; nucleotides outside the gene matches: 7. CDR3 sequence reads: CASSLGRTGTYQETQYF. CDR3 nucleotides: TGTGCCAGCAGCTTAGGGAGGACAGGGACGTACCAAGAGACCCAGTACTTC.

The chain couples TRBV27 to TRBJ1-2; D is ambiguous. The germline V gene has CDR1 MNHEY and CDR2 SMNVEV (reference sequence). This CDR3 has 14 amino acids. V lost 6 bases to trimming and J lost 3 bases, with 14 bases between them. The DNA for the CDR3 is TGTGCCAGCAGCCCCCTCAGTCGGGACTATGGCTACACCTTC. Its translation: CASSPLSRDYGYTF.

A single count supports this clone. The J gene is TRBJ2-7, the V gene TRBV7-9, with 10 bases aligning to TRBD1. CDR1 and CDR2 (germline): SEHNR, FQNEAQ (reference sequence). The length of the CDR3 is 16 residues. V was pared by 8 bases and J by 3 bases, with 13 bases of the junction left unmatched. CDR3 DNA: TGTGCCAGCGTTCCGGAGGGACAGGGGTTTTTCTACGAGCAGTACTTC. Translating gives CASVPEGQGFFYEQYF.

The chain carries TRBV15 and TRBJ2-3, with a tentative D call TRBD1 (5 bases). This CDR3 contains 12 residues. The germline gives CDR1 LNHNV, CDR2 YYDKDF (reference sequence). With 3 bases removed from V and 8 bases from J, the gap between germline ends came to 9 bases. CDR3 loop: CATSRGQGTQYF. The CDR3 nucleotides are TGTGCCACCAGCAGGGGGCAAGGTACGCAGTATTTT.

The rearrangement joins TRBV6-5 to TRBJ1-1; no clear D. The CDR3 sequence is 10 residues long. From germline, CDR1 is MNHEY and CDR2 SVGAGI. With 8 bases removed from V and 1 base from J, the gap between germline ends came to 2 bases. The CDR3 here is CASRNTEAFF. The CDR3 bases are TGTGCCAGCCGGAACACTGAAGCTTTCTTT.

The sample holds one count of this clone. The chain joins TRBV27 to TRBJ1-2; possible D gene TRBD1, 6 bases. The CDR3 length is 14 residues. CDR1 and CDR2 (germline): MNHEY, SMNVEV (reference sequence). Between the trimmed V and J ends, which lost 8 bases and 7 bases, there was a span of 20 bases. The CDR3, as DNA: TGTGCCAGCCAACGCAACACAGGGATCGGTGGCTACACCTTC. Amino acid sequence: CASQRNTGIGGYTF.

This clone was observed a few times. This chain uses TRBV6-5 with TRBJ1-1; D is perhaps TRBD1 (6 bases). Germline-derived CDR1 and CDR2 are MNHEY and SVGAGI. Trimming cost V 2 bases and J 0 bases, with 10 bases left between them. The CDR3 sequence is 15 residues long. CDR3 protein: CASSYDRLMNTEAFF. In nucleotides, the CDR3 is TGTGCCAGCAGTTACGACAGGTTGATGAACACTGAAGCTTTCTTT.

The rearrangement uses TRBV5-5 and TRBJ2-3, with a tentative D call TRBD1 (7 bases). This CDR3 contains 18 residues. V gave up 0 bases and J gave up 4 bases, with 21 bases separating them. Germline V CDR1 and CDR2: SGHKS, YYEKEE (reference sequence). The CDR3 loop is CASSLGGQTSRGSDTQYF. As DNA, the CDR3 is TGTGCCAGCAGCTTGGGGGGACAGACGTCTCGGGGGTCAGATACGCAGTATTTT.

The chain is built from TRBV5-1 and TRBJ1-2; D perhaps matches TRBD1 (5 bases). V was cut by 2 bases and J by 8 bases, with 13 bases left in between. Looked up from germline, CDR1 is SGHRS and CDR2 is YFSETQ. This CDR3 is built from 13 residues. CDR3 residues: CASSLISGGGYTF. The CDR3 region has the DNA TGCGCCAGCAGCTTAATTTCCGGGGGAGGCTACACCTTC.

The CDR3 coding sequence is TGTGCCAGCAGCGACAGGGAGCCCTACGAGCAGTACTTC. It codes for CASSDREPYEQYF. The V and J genes are TRBV6-6 and TRBJ2-7, with 7 bases matching TRBD1. This CDR3 has 13 residues. Trimming at V came to 6 bases and at J to 2 bases, leaving 4 bases not matched to a gene. The germline CDR1 and CDR2 sequences are MNHNY and SVGAGI (reference sequence).

The chain is built from TRBV19 and TRBJ1-1; 8 positions agree with TRBD1. This CDR3 is built from 14 residues. The J segment lost 2 bases and the V segment lost 7 bases, leaving 6 bases of the junction unmatched. Per the germline V gene, CDR1 is LNHDA and CDR2 is SQIVND (reference sequence). The CDR3 loop is CASKGGQGNTEAFF. DNA for the CDR3: TGTGCCAGTAAAGGCGGACAGGGAAACACTGAAGCTTTCTTT. The full variable domain, in which reference TRBV19 and TRBJ1-1 provide the parts outside the CDR3, is DGGITQSPKYLFRKEGQNVTLSCEQNLNHDAMYWYRQDPGQGLRLIYYSQIVNDFQKGDIAEGYSVSREKKESFPLTVTSAQKNPTAFYLCASKGGQGNTEAFFGQGTRLTVV.

Only one count was recorded for this clone. This sequence joins TRBV6-5 and TRBJ2-1, with 8 bases lining up with TRBD1. This CDR3 region has 15 residues. CDR1 is MNHEY and CDR2 is SVGAGI in the germline V gene. V trimming: 2 bases; J trimming: 8 bases; junction bases outside the gene matches: 8. The CDR3 loop reads CASSYLRGQGDEQFF. The CDR3, as DNA: TGTGCCAGCAGTTACCTCAGGGGGCAGGGCGATGAGCAGTTCTTC.

The chain couples TRBV6-6 to TRBJ1-1; no clear D gene. The germline V gene encodes CDR1 MNHNY and CDR2 SVGAGI (reference sequence). The CDR3 sequence is 13 residues long. The V gene lost 2 bases and the J gene lost 1 base, with 5 bases spanning the gap. CDR3 loop: CASSYNRNTEAFF. CDR3 bases: TGTGCCAGCAGTTACAACAGGAACACTGAAGCTTTCTTT.

This clone has only one observation. This chain joins TRBV5-1 and TRBJ2-5; TRBD2 matches at 9 bases. V was pared by 3 bases and J by 1 base, with 4 bases of the junction left unmatched. The CDR3 length is 15 residues. CDR1 SGHRS and CDR2 YFSETQ come from the germline V gene. CDR3 in amino acids: CASSWLAGTQETQYF. CDR3 DNA sequence: TGCGCCAGCAGCTGGCTAGCGGGGACCCAAGAGACCCAGTACTTC.

This sequence joins TRBV15 and TRBJ1-1, with 8 bases fitting TRBD1. There are 19 residues in the CDR3. Germline V gene sequence: CDR1 LNHNV, CDR2 YYDKDF (reference sequence). V gave up 5 bases and J gave up 2 bases; unmatched junction bases: 19. The CDR3 here is CATSHRPVYRQGRNTEAFF. Written as DNA, the CDR3 is TGTGCCACCAGCCATCGACCCGTCTACAGACAGGGGCGAAACACTGAAGCTTTCTTT.